This note documents a single TCR beta chain sequence. These data belong to a study of blood T cell repertoires in COVID-19. At the level of the study: Sites across the United States, Italy and Spain contributed samples from acute and convalescent COVID-19. The analysed material was cDNA or gDNA that came from T cells, B-cell-depleted T cells, or PBMCs.

There are 15 residues in the CDR3. Trimming took off 2 bases at V and 0 bases at J, with 10 bases between the two ends. The germline V gene encodes CDR1 MNHEY and CDR2 SVGAGI. Original data processing: By means of reference gene primer amplification, nucleated cell counts were estimated. Method: immunoSEQ multiplex PCR; TCRdb's copy keeps in-frame clones and lacks some. V and J calls and clone size come straight from that table; D and trimming were deduced from the DNA. Counted here are roughly 160,000 clones, around 89% occurring once; the ten biggest clones make up more than 2%. V and J are TRBV6-5 and TRBJ1-1; D might be TRBD1 (5 bases). Sequencing used peripheral blood. This sequence was found in a man in his forties or fifties who had recovered from COVID-19. The chain's CDR3 is CASSYQGTMNTEAFF. The CDR3 DNA is TGTGCCAGCAGTTACCAGGGAACCATGAACACTGAAGCTTTCTTT.